A single sample gave rise to the 18 T cell receptor beta chains below, sequenced in a study of blood T cells in healthy people across ages. Sample-barcoded 5' priming and a J-beta primer mix drove a second PCR of about 7 to 11 cycles. TCRdb re-called the 5' RACE reads through MiXCR, storing one row per CDR3 protein. The sample holds 1 million to 1.2 million distinct CDR3 sequences, 35% to 45% seen once. Material: blood. These receptors were obtained from a man younger than 35 in good health.

J is TRBJ2-2 and V is TRBV25-1, with D tentatively TRBD2 (5 bases). V was clipped by 7 bases and J by 6 bases, with 6 bases between them. The CDR3 sequence is 11 residues long. CDR1 and CDR2 (germline): MGHDK, SYGVNS. CDR3 loop: CASMRAGELFF. The CDR3 nucleotides read TGTGCCAGCATGAGGGCCGGGGAGCTGTTTTTT.

The gene calls are TRBV27 and TRBJ1-1; tentative D call: TRBD1 (5 bases). The CDR3 totals 14 residues. Germline loops: CDR1 MNHEY, CDR2 SMNVEV (reference sequence). V gave up 2 bases and J gave up 8 bases, with 15 bases separating them. The CDR3 is CASSLQGYLQEAFF. The CDR3 DNA reads TGTGCCAGCAGTTTACAGGGTTACCTCCAAGAAGCTTTCTTT.

This clonotype has a handful of counts. This rearrangement joins TRBV10-3 to TRBJ2-1, with 8 nucleotides matching TRBD2. The CDR3 has 14 residues. Germline V gene sequence: CDR1 ENHRY, CDR2 SYGVKD. V was clipped by 5 bases and J by 6 bases; unmatched bases: 6. CDR3 coding DNA: TGTGCCATCAGTCCCGGGACTAGGCCCAATGAGCAGTTCTTC. Protein sequence: CAISPGTRPNEQFF.

The chain joins TRBV6-2 or TRBV6-3 to TRBJ1-5; D unclear. Trimming shortened V by 2 bases and J by 0 bases, and 5 bases separated the two germline ends. Germline V lookup: CDR1 MNHEY, CDR2 SVGEGT. The CDR3 has 14 amino acids. The CDR3 DNA reads TGTGCCAGCAGTTACCCTTTTAGCAATCAGCCCCAGCATTTT. It is translated as CASSYPFSNQPQHF.

The chain recombines TRBV3-1 with TRBJ1-2; no reliable D call. The germline gives CDR1 LGHDT, CDR2 YNNKEL (reference sequence). This CDR3 comprises 13 residues. The V and J ends lost 4 bases and 3 bases respectively, with 9 bases between them. Here the CDR3 DNA reads TGTGCCAGCAGCCCTGCAGTGGACTATGGCTACACCTTC. Translating gives CASSPAVDYGYTF.

This clonotype was seen only a few times. The rearrangement links TRBV6-2 or TRBV6-3 to TRBJ2-7, with D possibly being TRBD2 (6 bases). Trimming took off 7 bases at V and 3 bases at J, with 19 bases between the two ends. The germline V gene has CDR1 MNHEY and CDR2 SVGEGT. CDR3 size: 15 residues. CDR3 DNA: TGTGCCAGCAAGGAATTAGCGGAACCTTACTACGAGCAGTACTTC. It translates to CASKELAEPYYEQYF.

This clonotype was found once. J is TRBJ2-7 and V is TRBV7-2; D may be TRBD2 (6 bases). The length of the CDR3 is 15 residues. Germline values: CDR1 SGHTA, CDR2 FQGNSA. The V gene lost 1 base and the J gene lost 7 bases, with 17 bases spanning the gap. The CDR3 protein is CASSLEGGHHKEQYF. Written as DNA, the CDR3 is TGTGCCAGCAGCTTAGAGGGAGGACACCACAAGGAGCAGTACTTC.

The table lists this clonotype with a few counts. V and J are TRBV25-1 and TRBJ1-1; D is ambiguous. V lost 1 base and J 3 bases, leaving 6 bases between the germline ends. CDR1 is MGHDK and CDR2 is SYGVNS in the germline V gene. This CDR3 contains 13 residues. In DNA, the CDR3 is TGTGCCAGCAGTGAATTGGTGGACACTGAAGCTTTCTTT. Translating it yields CASSELVDTEAFF.

The chain employs TRBV5-1 and TRBJ2-7, with D unresolved. Trimming pared 2 bases from V and 0 bases from J, leaving 15 bases between. From germline, CDR1 is SGHRS and CDR2 YFSETQ. CDR3 length: 16 amino acids. The CDR3 spells CASSFLQSRSSYEQYF. CDR3 in DNA: TGCGCCAGCAGCTTTTTACAGTCCCGTAGCTCCTACGAGCAGTACTTC.

This clonotype was seen a handful of times. J is TRBJ1-2 and V is TRBV20-1; TRBD1 aligns across 8 bases. Germline V gives CDR1 DFQATT, CDR2 SNEGSKA (reference sequence). J lost 10 bases, V lost 6 bases, and 10 bases had no gene match. The CDR3 totals 12 residues. The CDR3 region is CSADRTGSDYTF. CDR3 bases: TGCAGTGCAGACCGGACAGGGTCAGACTACACCTTC.

A word on this clonotype: Germline is not matched at one junction end, which may reflect a read error. The CDR3 sequence: CSAGDRGQVSPLHF. The CDR3 DNA sequence: TGCAGTGCTGGAGACAGGGGCCAAGTTTCACCCCTCCACTTT. The chain is built from TRBV20-1 and TRBJ1-6; 8 positions match TRBD1. This CDR3 has 14 amino acids. Germline V CDR1 and CDR2: DFQATT, SNEGSKA (reference sequence).

This clonotype has ten or more counts. V is TRBV3-1 and J is TRBJ2-3; 12 bases align to TRBD2. This CDR3 is 16 amino acids long. Germline CDR1 reads LGHDT; CDR2 reads YNNKEL (reference sequence). J gave up 1 base and V 4 bases, and 3 bases lay outside the gene matches. The chain's CDR3 is CASSPRLAGGTDTQYF. DNA of the CDR3: TGTGCCAGCAGCCCAAGACTAGCGGGGGGCACAGATACGCAGTATTTT.

The chain carries TRBV2 and TRBJ2-4, with 7 bases matching TRBD1. Trimming at V came to 6 bases and at J to 1 base, leaving 12 bases not matched to a gene. Germline loops: CDR1 SNHLY, CDR2 FYNNEI. The CDR3 covers 17 residues. The CDR3: CASRDQQGTRAKNIQYF. The CDR3 nucleotides read TGTGCCAGCAGGGATCAACAGGGGACAAGGGCCAAAAACATTCAGTACTTC.

CDR3: CASSEAWTGSYEQYF. The CDR3 DNA follows: TGTGCCAGCAGTGAGGCGTGGACAGGGTCCTACGAGCAGTACTTC. This chain uses TRBV25-1 with TRBJ2-7; TRBD1 aligns across 8 bases. Germline trimming cut 3 bases from V and 1 base from J; bases unmatched to any gene: 5. The CDR3 contains 15 residues. The germline V gene encodes CDR1 MGHDK and CDR2 SYGVNS.

The rearrangement links TRBV28 to TRBJ1-2; unclear D gene. Looked up from germline, CDR1 is MDHEN and CDR2 is SYDVKM. The CDR3 loop spans 14 amino acids. With 4 bases removed from V and 8 bases from J, the gap between germline ends came to 17 bases. CDR3 sequence reads: CASSSPDALMGYTF. The DNA for the CDR3 is TGTGCCAGCAGTTCCCCAGACGCTTTAATGGGCTACACCTTC.

V is TRBV5-1 and J is TRBJ1-1; 7 bases match TRBD1. CDR3 length: 15 amino acids. CDR1 and CDR2 from the germline V gene are SGHRS and YFSETQ. V trimming: 0 bases; J trimming: 8 bases; junction bases outside the gene matches: 10. The CDR3 DNA sequence: TGCGCCAGCAGCTTGGTAGGGGGCGCACGGCAAGAAGCTTTCTTT. It codes for CASSLVGGARQEAFF. The whole variable domain, remainder taken from reference TRBV5-1 and TRBJ1-1, is KAGVTQTPRYLIKTRGQQVTLSCSPISGHRSVSWYQQTPGQGLQFLFEYFSETQRNKGNFPGRFSGRQFSNSRSEMNVSTLELGDSALYLCASSLVGGARQEAFFGQGTRLTVV.

The chain links TRBV6-5 to TRBJ1-2; 7 positions agree with TRBD1. CDR1 and CDR2 (germline): MNHEY, SVGAGI. Trimming at V came to 4 bases and at J to 9 bases, leaving 26 bases not matched to a gene. CDR3 length equals 19 residues. The CDR3 region has the DNA TGTGCCAGCAGTTCACTAGGGACAGCAAAACAACAACTACTGGCCAGCTACACCTTC. Translated, it gives CASSSLGTAKQQLLASYTF.

This clonotype was recorded at least ten times. The rearrangement uses TRBV29-1 and TRBJ2-3; D is ambiguous. Trimming cost V 7 bases and J 4 bases, with 6 bases left between them. CDR1 is SQVTM and CDR2 is ANQGSEA in the germline V gene. This CDR3 has 10 amino acids. CDR3 region: CSATPDTQYF. CDR3 nucleotide sequence: TGCAGCGCCACCCCAGATACGCAGTATTTT.